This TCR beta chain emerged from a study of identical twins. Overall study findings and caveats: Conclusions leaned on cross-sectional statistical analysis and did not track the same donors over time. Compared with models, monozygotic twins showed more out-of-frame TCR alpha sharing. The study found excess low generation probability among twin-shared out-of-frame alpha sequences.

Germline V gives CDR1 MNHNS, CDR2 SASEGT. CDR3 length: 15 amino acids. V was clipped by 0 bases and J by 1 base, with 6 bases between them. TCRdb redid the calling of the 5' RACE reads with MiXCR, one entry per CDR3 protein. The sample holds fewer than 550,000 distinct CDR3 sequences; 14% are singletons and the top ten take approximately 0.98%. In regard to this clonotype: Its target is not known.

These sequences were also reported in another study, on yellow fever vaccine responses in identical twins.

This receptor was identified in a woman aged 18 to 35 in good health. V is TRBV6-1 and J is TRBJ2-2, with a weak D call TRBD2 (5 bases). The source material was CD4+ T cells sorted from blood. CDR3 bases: TGTGCCAGCAGTGAAGCAGGGAGGAACACCGGGGAGCTGTTTTTT. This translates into CASSEAGRNTGELFF.